This T cell receptor (beta chain) emerged from a study of shared clonotypes between healthy human individuals. The table came from immunoSEQ multiplex PCR; TCRdb's copy has only in-frame clones and leaves some out. The sample has 550,000 to 650,000 clones, approximately 96% seen once. Naive CD8 isolation took CD45RO-negative cells positively selected for CCR7 and excluded terminally differentiated effector memory CD45RA+ cells. The study enrolled healthy HIV-negative adults without recent acute infections or vaccinations as donors. Sequencing was carried out using naive CD8+ T cells sorted from blood. The receptor was isolated from a woman aged 25-40 years in good health.

This CDR3 is CASSWDTAYEQYF. CDR3 DNA sequence: TGTGCCAGCAGTTGGGACACCGCCTACGAGCAGTACTTC. The chain recombines TRBV6-1 with TRBJ2-7; weak D call: TRBD1 (6 bases). V lost 5 bases to trimming and J lost 2 bases, with 10 bases between them. This CDR3 is 13 amino acids long. Germline V gene lookup returns CDR1 MNHNS and CDR2 SASEGT.